This T cell receptor beta chain was captured by sequencing in a study of a mutant IDH1 vaccine in newly diagnosed glioma. About the study: Patients began vaccination 4-6 weeks after radiotherapy alone, or with temozolomide cycles.

CDR1 is MNHNS and CDR2 is SASEGT in the germline V gene. This CDR3 is built from 17 residues. V dropped 2 bases and J dropped 2 bases, with 13 bases sitting between them. The assay was immunoSEQ multiplex PCR, and TCRdb's table has in-frame clones only and misses some. Of around 30,000 clones listed, 87% are singletons. Documented time point: week 47, end of study. Vaccine doses each comprised 300 ug of mutant IDH1 20-mer peptide, with topical imiquimod. The donors' diagnosis was new WHO grade 3 or 4 astrocytoma that was IDH1-mutant and ATRX-lost. As concerns this clone: Antigen: not known.

J is TRBJ2-6 and V is TRBV6-1; no definite D call. Sequencing was performed on PBMCs, taken from a glioma patient whose treatment included an IDH1 peptide vaccine. The sequence was obtained from a woman in her 30s with glioma. CDR3 loop: CASSERKGPPGANVLTF. CDR3 DNA: TGTGCCAGCAGTGAACGGAAAGGCCCCCCTGGGGCCAACGTCCTGACTTTC.